Shown below are 21 T cell receptor beta chains from a single sample sequenced in a study of blood T cell repertoires in COVID-19. Some clones are missing from TCRdb's copy, which holds only in-frame ones; the method was immunoSEQ multiplex PCR. The profile shows a few hundred thousand clones, roughly 88% of them singletons. The sample consisted of peripheral blood. All receptors come from a woman younger than 45 with COVID-19, enrolled during active disease.

The rearrangement uses TRBV2 and TRBJ2-7; 11 nucleotides match TRBD2. The CDR3 is 15 amino acids. The V gene end was trimmed by 6 bases and the J gene end by 4 bases; junction bases not matched to a gene: 8. Germline lookup yields CDR1 SNHLY and CDR2 FYNNEI. CDR3 sequence (DNA): TGTGCCAGCAGCGAACTAGCGGGAGTTCTTTACGAGCAGTACTTC. It yields the protein CASSELAGVLYEQYF.

Only a few counts were recorded for this clone. This chain connects TRBV18 to TRBJ2-7; no firm D call. The CDR3 sequence is 13 residues long. The V gene's germline CDR1 is KGHSH and CDR2 LQKENI. V gave up 3 bases and J gave up 0 bases, with 6 bases separating them. The CDR3 protein is CASSPVGSYEQYF. CDR3 bases: TGTGCCAGCTCACCGGTCGGCTCCTACGAGCAGTACTTC.

The chain combines TRBV3-1 (or the pseudogene TRBV3-2) with TRBJ2-2; 8 bases are shared with TRBD1. V lost 4 bases to trimming and J lost 4 bases; unmatched junction nucleotides: 8. The CDR3 sequence is 16 residues long. Germline V gives CDR1 LGHDT, CDR2 YNNKEL (reference sequence). CDR3 loop: CASSPSDRASTGELFF. CDR3 DNA sequence: TGTGCCAGCAGCCCGTCGGACAGGGCCAGCACCGGGGAGCTGTTTTTT.

V usage is TRBV28 and J usage is TRBJ2-1, with a weak D call TRBD1 (6 bases). The CDR3 is made up of 14 amino acids. The V end lost 4 bases, the J end lost 3 bases, and 10 bases lay between the germline ends. Germline V gene sequence: CDR1 MDHEN, CDR2 SYDVKM. CDR3 DNA sequence: TGTGCCAGCAGTTCGGACAGTTTCTACAATGAGCAGTTCTTC. Amino acids: CASSSDSFYNEQFF. The complete variable domain, with remaining parts taken from reference TRBV28 and TRBJ2-1, reads DVKVTQSSRYLVKRTGEKVFLECVQDMDHENMFWYRQDPGLGLRLIYFSYDVKMKEKGDIPEGYSVSREKKERFSLILESASTNQTSMYLCASSSDSFYNEQFFGPGTRLTVL.

The chain joins TRBV9 to TRBJ1-2; weak D call: TRBD1 (5 bases). Deletions cut 0 bases from V and 8 bases from J, with 23 bases between. The germline gives CDR1 SGDLS, CDR2 YYNGEE. There are 17 residues in the CDR3. In nucleotides, the CDR3 is TGTGCCAGCAGCGTAGGTGGAGGGGCCCGCGCACTGGGAGGCTACACCTTC. It codes for CASSVGGGARALGGYTF.

Details on this clone: At one end the junction does not follow the germline gene, possibly because of a read error. The chain is built from TRBV6-6 and TRBJ1-1; D is perhaps TRBD1 (6 bases). The CDR3 is 15 residues long. CDR1 and CDR2 from the germline V gene are MNHNY and SVGAGI (reference sequence). The DNA of the CDR3 is TGTGCCAGCGGTTACGGGCAGGGGACGGGAACTGAAGCTTTCTTT. It encodes CASGYGQGTGTEAFF.

This clone was detected a few times. This chain links TRBV4-1 with TRBJ1-1; D remains unclear. V lost 0 bases and J lost 4, with 12 bases in between. The V gene's germline CDR1 is MGHRA and CDR2 YSYEKL. The CDR3 is made up of 15 amino acids. The CDR3 DNA sequence: TGCGCCAGCAGCCAAGACCCCCCCCGGGGCACTGAAGCTTTCTTT. Its protein is CASSQDPPRGTEAFF.

This chain joins TRBV3-1 (or the pseudogene TRBV3-2) and TRBJ1-1; 7 positions match TRBD1. Germline loops: CDR1 LGHDT, CDR2 YNNKEL (reference sequence). This CDR3 spans 14 amino acids. V trimming: 3 bases; J trimming: 5 bases; junction bases outside the gene matches: 6. The CDR3 here is CASSQSQGKTEAFF. The CDR3 nucleotides are TGTGCCAGCAGCCAGTCACAGGGGAAGACTGAAGCTTTCTTT.

V and J are TRBV24-1 and TRBJ1-1; 11 nucleotides agree with TRBD1. The CDR3 is 16 amino acids. Trimming at V came to 4 bases and at J to 11 bases, leaving 14 bases not matched to a gene. CDR1 and CDR2 (germline): KGHDR, SFDVKD. The CDR3 here is CATSDSKTGTGGNAFF. DNA of the CDR3: TGTGCCACCAGTGACTCAAAAACCGGGACAGGGGGGAATGCTTTCTTT.

V gene TRBV5-8 combines with J gene TRBJ2-1; 12 bases fit TRBD2. The CDR3 spans 14 residues. V was clipped by 4 bases and J by 7 bases; unmatched bases: 3. The germline V gene encodes CDR1 SGHTS and CDR2 YDEGEE. CDR3 coding DNA: TGTGCCAGCAGCGTAACTAGCGGGAGGAATGAGCAGTTCTTC. Translated: CASSVTSGRNEQFF.

The rearrangement joins TRBV10-2 to TRBJ2-1; 7 nucleotides match TRBD2. V dropped 3 bases and J dropped 1; count of bases not matched to a gene: 9. The CDR3 contains 17 residues. CDR1 is WSHSY, CDR2 SAAADI, per germline. DNA for the CDR3: TGCGCCAGCAGTGATCCGGGGCGGGAGCGTTCCTACAATGAGCAGTTCTTC. Encoded protein: CASSDPGRERSYNEQFF.

The rearrangement uses TRBV18 and TRBJ2-1; D may be TRBD2 (5 bases). CDR3 size: 13 residues. The germline gives CDR1 KGHSH, CDR2 LQKENI. Trimming stripped 1 base from V and 7 bases from J, with 8 bases between. CDR3 coding DNA: TGTGCCAGCTCACCACGAGGGAAGAATGAGCAGTTCTTC. Amino acids: CASSPRGKNEQFF.

This chain connects TRBV2 to TRBJ1-1; TRBD1 agrees at 12 bases. Per germline, CDR1 SNHLY and CDR2 FYNNEI. CDR3 length: 15 residues. Trimming removed 7 bases from V and 4 bases from J; junction bases left unmatched: 7. Written as DNA, the CDR3 is TGTGCCAGCAACCCGGGACAGGGGGCTGGCACTGAAGCTTTCTTT. Its translation: CASNPGQGAGTEAFF.

V usage is TRBV28 and J usage is TRBJ2-3; a possible D gene is TRBD2 (5 bases). Trimming shortened V by 1 base and J by 0 bases, and 11 bases separated the two germline ends. The CDR3 runs 16 residues. Germline-derived CDR1 and CDR2 are MDHEN and SYDVKM. The CDR3 DNA is TGTGCCAGCAGTTTATATTATCGCGGGAGCACAGATACGCAGTATTTT. This gives the protein CASSLYYRGSTDTQYF.

This clone occurred a few times. The chain joins TRBV10-3 to TRBJ1-1; D not certain. The CDR3 totals 14 residues. The V gene's germline CDR1 is ENHRY and CDR2 SYGVKD. Deletions cut 2 bases from V and 1 base from J, with 8 bases between. The CDR3 protein is CAISEGRGNTEAFF. The DNA of the CDR3 is TGTGCCATCAGTGAGGGAAGAGGGAACACTGAAGCTTTCTTT.

The chain employs TRBV2 and TRBJ2-7, with TRBD2 matching over 14 bases. Trimming cost V 7 bases and J 2 bases; bases outside gene matches: 4. The V gene's germline CDR1 is SNHLY and CDR2 FYNNEI. The CDR3 length is 15 residues. Here the CDR3 DNA reads TGTGCCAGCAAGGGACTAGCGGGAGAGGCCTACGAGCAGTACTTC. The encoded protein is CASKGLAGEAYEQYF.

The CDR3 region has the DNA TGTGCCAGCAGCAAAGGCGGCAGGGTAGCCGAGCAGTACTTC. Translating it yields CASSKGGRVAEQYF. The V gene is TRBV21-1, the J gene TRBJ2-7; TRBD1 was called by the table and not checked on the DNA. TRBV21-1 is classified as a pseudogene. This CDR3 is built from 14 residues.

The J gene is TRBJ2-5, the V gene TRBV6-6; 9 positions match TRBD2. The germline gives CDR1 MNHNY, CDR2 SVGAGI (reference sequence). V trimming: 6 bases; J trimming: 4 bases; junction bases outside the gene matches: 9. This CDR3 has 15 residues. CDR3 in DNA: TGTGCCAGCAGGCCCATAGCGGGAGCGGGAGAGACCCAGTACTTC. Translated: CASRPIAGAGETQYF.

The chain is built from TRBV5-1 and TRBJ2-1; 15 nucleotides align to TRBD2. Germline values: CDR1 SGHRS, CDR2 YFSETQ. V dropped 2 bases and J dropped 2; count of bases not matched to a gene: 8. This CDR3 is 19 amino acids long. The CDR3 region is CASSLTGTSGRFPYNEQFF. The CDR3 DNA follows: TGCGCCAGCAGCTTAACCGGGACTAGCGGGAGGTTCCCCTACAATGAGCAGTTCTTC.

The rearrangement joins TRBV9 to TRBJ1-3; D gene uncertain. CDR3 length equals 14 residues. Trimming took 0 bases from V and 4 from J, leaving 8 bases between them. Germline CDR1 reads SGDLS; CDR2 reads YYNGEE. CDR3 amino acids: CASSVAVKGNTIYF. In DNA, the CDR3 is TGTGCCAGCAGCGTAGCAGTAAAGGGAAACACCATATATTTT.

The chain recombines TRBV19 with TRBJ1-5; 8 bases are a match to TRBD1. Germline V gene lookup returns CDR1 LNHDA and CDR2 SQIVND (reference sequence). The CDR3 is 16 residues long. The junction had 12 bases not matched to a gene; V was cut back by 9 bases and J by 2 bases. CDR3 bases: TGTGCCAGCCATGTCTCGAGGGACAGGCGCAATCAGCCCCAGCATTTT. Amino acids: CASHVSRDRRNQPQHF.